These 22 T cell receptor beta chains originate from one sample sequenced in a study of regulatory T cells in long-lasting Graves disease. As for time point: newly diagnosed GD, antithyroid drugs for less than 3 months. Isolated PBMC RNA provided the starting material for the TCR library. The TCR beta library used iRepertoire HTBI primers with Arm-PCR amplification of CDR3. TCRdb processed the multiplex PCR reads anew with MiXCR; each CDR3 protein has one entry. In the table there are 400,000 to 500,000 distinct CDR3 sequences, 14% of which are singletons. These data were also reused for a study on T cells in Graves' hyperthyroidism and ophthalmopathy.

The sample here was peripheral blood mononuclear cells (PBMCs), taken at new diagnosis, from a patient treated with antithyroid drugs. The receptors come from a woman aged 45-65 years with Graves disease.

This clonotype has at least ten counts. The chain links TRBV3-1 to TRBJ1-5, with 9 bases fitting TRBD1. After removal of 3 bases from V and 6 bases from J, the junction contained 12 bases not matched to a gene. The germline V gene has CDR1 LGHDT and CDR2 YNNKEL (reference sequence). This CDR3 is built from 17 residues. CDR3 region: CASSHATGTGRSQPQHF. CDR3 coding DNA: TGTGCCAGCAGCCACGCCACGGGGACAGGGAGGAGTCAGCCCCAGCATTTT.

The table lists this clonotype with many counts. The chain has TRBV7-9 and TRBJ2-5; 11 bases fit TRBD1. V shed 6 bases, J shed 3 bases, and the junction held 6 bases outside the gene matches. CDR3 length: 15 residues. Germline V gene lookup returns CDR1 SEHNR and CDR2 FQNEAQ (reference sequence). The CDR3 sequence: CASSLDRGHKETQYF. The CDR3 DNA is TGTGCCAGCAGTTTGGACAGGGGGCATAAAGAGACCCAGTACTTC.

The CDR3 nucleotides read TGCGCCAGCAGCCAAAAAGTCTCCCAGAACACTGAAGCTTTCTTT. It specifies CASSQKVSQNTEAFF. The chain employs TRBV4-1 and TRBJ1-1; unclear D gene. Germline V gives CDR1 MGHRA, CDR2 YSYEKL. The CDR3 extends over 15 amino acids. V lost 2 bases and J 1 base, leaving 11 bases between the germline ends.

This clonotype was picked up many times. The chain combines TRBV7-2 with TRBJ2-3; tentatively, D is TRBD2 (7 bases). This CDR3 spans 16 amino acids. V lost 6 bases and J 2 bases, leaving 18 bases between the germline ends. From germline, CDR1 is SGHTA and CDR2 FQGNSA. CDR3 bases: TGTGCCAGCAGAAAGGGGGGGCTAGCGGACACAGATACGCAGTATTTT. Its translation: CASRKGGLADTDTQYF.

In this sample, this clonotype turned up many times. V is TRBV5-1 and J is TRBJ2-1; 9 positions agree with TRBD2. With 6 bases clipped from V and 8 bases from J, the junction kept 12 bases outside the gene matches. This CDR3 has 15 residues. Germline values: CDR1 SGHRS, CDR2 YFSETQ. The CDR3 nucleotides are TGCGCCAGCAAAAACGGGGGACTAGCTAGGGATGAGCAGTTCTTC. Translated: CASKNGGLARDEQFF.

CDR3 sequence reads: CANEPEGLAGYNEQFF. DNA of the CDR3: TGTGCCAACGAGCCGGAGGGACTAGCGGGGTACAATGAGCAGTTCTTC. The chain combines TRBV7-2 with TRBJ2-1, with 13 bases aligning to TRBD2. CDR1 and CDR2 from the germline V gene are SGHTA and FQGNSA. The J segment lost 4 bases and the V segment lost 10 bases, leaving 10 bases of the junction unmatched. This CDR3 is built from 16 residues.

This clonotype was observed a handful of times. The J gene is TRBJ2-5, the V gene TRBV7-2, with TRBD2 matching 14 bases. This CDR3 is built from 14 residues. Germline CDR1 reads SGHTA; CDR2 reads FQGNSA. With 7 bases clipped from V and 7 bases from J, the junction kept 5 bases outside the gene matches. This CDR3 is CASTGTSGSVTQYF. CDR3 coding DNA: TGTGCCAGCACCGGGACTAGCGGGAGTGTGACCCAGTACTTC. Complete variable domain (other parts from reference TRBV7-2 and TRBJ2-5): GAGVSQSPSNKVTEKGKDVELRCDPISGHTALYWYRQSLGQGLEFLIYFQGNSAPDKSGLPSDRFSAERTGGSVSTLTIQRTQQEDSAVYLCASTGTSGSVTQYFGPGTRLLVL.

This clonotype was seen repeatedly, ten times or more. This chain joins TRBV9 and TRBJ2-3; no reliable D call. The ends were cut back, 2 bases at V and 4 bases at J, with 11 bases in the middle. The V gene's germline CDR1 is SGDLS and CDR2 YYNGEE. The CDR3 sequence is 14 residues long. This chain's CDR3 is CASSVLGSADTQYF. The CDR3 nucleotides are TGTGCCAGCAGCGTCCTCGGCTCTGCAGATACGCAGTATTTT.

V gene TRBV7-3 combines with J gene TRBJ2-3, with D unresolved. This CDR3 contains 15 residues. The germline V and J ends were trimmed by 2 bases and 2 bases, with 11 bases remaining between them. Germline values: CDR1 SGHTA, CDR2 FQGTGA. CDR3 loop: CASSLLSGDTDTQYF. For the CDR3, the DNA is TGTGCCAGCAGCTTACTGTCCGGAGACACAGATACGCAGTATTTT. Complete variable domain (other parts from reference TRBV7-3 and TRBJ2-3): GAGVSQTPSNKVTEKGKYVELRCDPISGHTALYWYRQSLGQGPEFLIYFQGTGAADDSGLPNDRFFAVRPEGSVSTLKIQRTERGDSAVYLCASSLLSGDTDTQYFGPGTRLTVL.

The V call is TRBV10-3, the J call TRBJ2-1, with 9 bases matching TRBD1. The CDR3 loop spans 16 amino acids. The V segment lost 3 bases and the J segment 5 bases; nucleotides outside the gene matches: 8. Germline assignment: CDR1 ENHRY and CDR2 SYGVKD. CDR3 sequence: CAISDMGQGKNNEQFF. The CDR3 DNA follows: TGTGCCATCAGTGATATGGGACAGGGAAAAAACAATGAGCAGTTCTTC.

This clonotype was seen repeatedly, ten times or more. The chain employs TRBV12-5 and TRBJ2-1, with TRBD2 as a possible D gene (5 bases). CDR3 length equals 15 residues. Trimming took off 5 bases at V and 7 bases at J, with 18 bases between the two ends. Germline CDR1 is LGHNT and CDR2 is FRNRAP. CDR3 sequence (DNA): TGTGCTAGTGGTGCGGGTTTGGGCAGTACTAATGAGCAGTTCTTC. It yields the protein CASGAGLGSTNEQFF.

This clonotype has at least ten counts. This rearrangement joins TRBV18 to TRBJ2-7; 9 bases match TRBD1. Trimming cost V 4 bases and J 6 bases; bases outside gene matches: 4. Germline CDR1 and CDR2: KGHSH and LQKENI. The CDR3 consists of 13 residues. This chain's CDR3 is CASSLPGQGEQYF. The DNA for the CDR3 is TGTGCCAGCTCACTACCGGGACAGGGCGAGCAGTACTTC.

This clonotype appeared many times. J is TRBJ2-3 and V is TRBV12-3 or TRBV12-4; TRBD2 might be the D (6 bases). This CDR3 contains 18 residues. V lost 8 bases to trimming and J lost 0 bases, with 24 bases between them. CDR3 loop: CASGILDWRGTSTDTQYF. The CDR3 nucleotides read TGTGCCAGCGGGATATTGGACTGGAGGGGAACTAGCACAGATACGCAGTATTTT.

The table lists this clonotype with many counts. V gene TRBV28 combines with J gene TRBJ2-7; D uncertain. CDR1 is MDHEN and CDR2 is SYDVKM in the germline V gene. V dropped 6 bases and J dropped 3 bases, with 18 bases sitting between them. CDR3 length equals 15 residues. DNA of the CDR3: TGTGCCAGCAGCTCATCCGGCGCGGAGAACTACGAGCAGTACTTC. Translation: CASSSSGAENYEQYF.

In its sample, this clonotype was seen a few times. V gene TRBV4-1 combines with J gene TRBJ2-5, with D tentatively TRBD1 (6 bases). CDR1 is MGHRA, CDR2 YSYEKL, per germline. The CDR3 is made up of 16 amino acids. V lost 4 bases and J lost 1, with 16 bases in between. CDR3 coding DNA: TGCGCCAGCAGCCCTACAGGGCGGCGCCGCCAAGAGACCCAGTACTTC. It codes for CASSPTGRRRQETQYF.

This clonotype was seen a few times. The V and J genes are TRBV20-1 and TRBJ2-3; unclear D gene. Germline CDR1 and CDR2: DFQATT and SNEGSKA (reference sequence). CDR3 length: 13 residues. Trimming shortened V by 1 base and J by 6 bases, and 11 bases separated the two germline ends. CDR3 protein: CSARVISGDTQYF. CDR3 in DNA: TGCAGTGCTAGAGTGATCTCTGGGGATACGCAGTATTTT.

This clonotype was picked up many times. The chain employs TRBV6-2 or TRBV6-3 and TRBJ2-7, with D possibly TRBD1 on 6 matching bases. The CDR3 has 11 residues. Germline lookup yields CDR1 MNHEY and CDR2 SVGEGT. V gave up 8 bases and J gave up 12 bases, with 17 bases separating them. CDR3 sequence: CASQTGFRPYF. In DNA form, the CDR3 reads TGTGCCAGCCAAACAGGGTTTCGACCGTACTTC.

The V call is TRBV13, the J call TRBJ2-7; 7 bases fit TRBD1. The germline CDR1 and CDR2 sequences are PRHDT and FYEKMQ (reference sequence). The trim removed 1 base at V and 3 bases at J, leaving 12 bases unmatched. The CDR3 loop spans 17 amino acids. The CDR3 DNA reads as TGTGCCAGCAGCTTAGTCGCCGGGACAGAGACCGACTACGAGCAGTACTTC. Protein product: CASSLVAGTETDYEQYF.

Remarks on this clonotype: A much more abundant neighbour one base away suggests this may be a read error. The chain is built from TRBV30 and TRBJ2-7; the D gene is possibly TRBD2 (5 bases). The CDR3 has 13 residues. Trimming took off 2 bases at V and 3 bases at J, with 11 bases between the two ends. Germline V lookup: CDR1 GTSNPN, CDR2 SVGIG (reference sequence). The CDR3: CAWSSGINYEQYF. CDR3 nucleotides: TGTGCCTGGAGTTCGGGGATCAACTACGAGCAGTACTTC.

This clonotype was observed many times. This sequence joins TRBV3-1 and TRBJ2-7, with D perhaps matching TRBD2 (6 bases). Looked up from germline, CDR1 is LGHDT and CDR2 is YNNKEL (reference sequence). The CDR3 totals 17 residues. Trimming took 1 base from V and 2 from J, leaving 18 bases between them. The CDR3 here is CASSQGLAAYPPYEQYF. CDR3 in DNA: TGTGCCAGCAGCCAAGGGTTAGCGGCCTATCCACCCTACGAGCAGTACTTC.

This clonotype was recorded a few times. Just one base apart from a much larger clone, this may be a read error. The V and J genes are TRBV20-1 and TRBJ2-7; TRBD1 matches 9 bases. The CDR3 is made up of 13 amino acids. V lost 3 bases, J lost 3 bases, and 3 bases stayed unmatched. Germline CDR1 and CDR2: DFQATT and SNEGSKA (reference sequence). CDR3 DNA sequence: TGCAGTGCTAGGCGGGACAGGGACTACGAGCAGTACTTC. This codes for CSARRDRDYEQYF.

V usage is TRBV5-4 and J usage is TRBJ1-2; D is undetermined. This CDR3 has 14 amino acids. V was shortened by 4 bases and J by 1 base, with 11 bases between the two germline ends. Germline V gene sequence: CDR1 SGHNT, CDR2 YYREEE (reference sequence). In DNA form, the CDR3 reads TGTGCCAGCAGCCAGACAATCCTTAACTATGGCTACACCTTC. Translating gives CASSQTILNYGYTF.